This T cell receptor beta chain was identified during a study of a mutant IDH1 vaccine in newly diagnosed glioma. At the level of the study: Sex among treated patients split about 60% male, roughly 40% female; mean age was approximately 40 years. Receipt of radiotherapy, temozolomide, or both preceded the study, and most received both.

Study observations and caveats: Evidence of vaccine-induced immune responses was documented in over 85% of patients.

Documented time point: week 5, during vaccination. Each vaccine dose was 300 ug of mutant IDH1 20-mer peptide, with topical imiquimod. Donors had new IDH1-mutant astrocytomas of WHO grade 3 or 4 (ATRX-lost). The CDR3 sequence is 14 residues long. CDR1 is MNHEY and CDR2 is SVGAGI in the germline V gene. V was cut by 2 bases and J by 4 bases, with 10 bases left in between. Assay used: immunoSEQ multiplex PCR; TCRdb lists only in-frame clones, some missing. The table includes more than 35,000 clones, approximately 85% detected once. Concerning this clone: What it recognizes is unknown.

The sequencing used PBMCs, collected from a glioma patient whose treatment included an IDH1 peptide vaccine. The rearrangement joins TRBV6-5 to TRBJ2-3, with D uncertain. This clonotype was obtained from a man between 40 and 49 years old with glioma. The CDR3: CASSYQQGPDTQYF. In DNA form, the CDR3 reads TGTGCCAGCAGTTACCAGCAAGGGCCAGATACGCAGTATTTT.